This TCR beta chain was captured by sequencing in a study of cytomegalovirus exposure and HLA in healthy donors. Study-wide points: Most TCR sequences were seen very rarely across donors, but some public TCRs occurred in many. Associated with HLA alleles at 0.05 false discovery rate in a later analysis were around 17,000 TCR beta sequences. A later look showed TCR association rates differing by HLA locus, highest for DRB1 and lowest for HLA-C. The presence/absence work took it that sequencing depth was about the same across donors.

60 Vbeta and 13 Jbeta primers were used in PCR. Only in-frame clones appear in the TCRdb table, and some are missing; sequencing was by immunoSEQ multiplex PCR. Here the sample spans around 150,000 clones, approximately 8.9% being singletons. CDR3 length equals 13 residues. Trimming took 0 bases from V and 8 from J, leaving 11 bases between them. Germline V CDR1 and CDR2: SGHRS, YFSETQ. The table lists this clone with a few counts. Its antigen is not identified. Material for sequencing was PBMCs. The genes are TRBV5-1 and TRBJ1-2; D gene uncertain. The clonotype comes from a woman aged 40 to 50 in good health and CMV-seropositive. The CDR3 loop is CASSLEVAGGYTF. The CDR3 nucleotides read TGCGCCAGCAGCTTGGAGGTGGCGGGGGGCTACACCTTC.